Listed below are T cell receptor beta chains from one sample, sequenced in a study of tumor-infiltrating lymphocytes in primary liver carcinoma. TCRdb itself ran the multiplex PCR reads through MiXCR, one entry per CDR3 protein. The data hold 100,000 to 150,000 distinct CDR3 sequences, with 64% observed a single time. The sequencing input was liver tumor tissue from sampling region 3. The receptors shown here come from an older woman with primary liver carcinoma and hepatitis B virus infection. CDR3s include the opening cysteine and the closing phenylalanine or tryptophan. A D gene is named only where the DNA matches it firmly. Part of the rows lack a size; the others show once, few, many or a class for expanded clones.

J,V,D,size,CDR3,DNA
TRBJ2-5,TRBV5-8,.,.,CASLWETQYF,TGTGCCAGCTTATGGGAGACCCAGTACTTC
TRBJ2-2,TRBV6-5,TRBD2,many,CASSFGASGFSGELFF,TGTGCCAGCAGTTTCGGAGCTAGCGGGTTCTCCGGGGAGCTGTTTTTT
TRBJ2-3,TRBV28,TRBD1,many,CASSSPQGASTDTQYF,TGTGCCAGCAGCTCCCCGCAGGGGGCTAGCACAGATACGCAGTATTTT
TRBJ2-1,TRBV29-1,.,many,CSVDPGLEQFF,TGCAGCGTAGACCCGGGACTGGAGCAGTTCTTC
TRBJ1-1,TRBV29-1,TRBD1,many,CSGDRGKNTEAFF,TGCAGCGGGGACAGGGGAAAGAACACTGAAGCTTTCTTT
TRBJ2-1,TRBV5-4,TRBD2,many,CASSLSTIAGGKGNEQFF,TGTGCCAGCAGCCTCAGTACCATAGCGGGAGGTAAGGGGAATGAGCAGTTCTTC
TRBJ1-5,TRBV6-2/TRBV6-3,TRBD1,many,CASRPPGQGQPQHF,TGTGCCAGCAGACCTCCGGGACAGGGCCAGCCCCAGCATTTT
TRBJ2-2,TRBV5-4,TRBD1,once,CASSTGQGTGGEQFF,TGTGCCAGCAGCACAGGACAGGGAACGGGCGGGGAGCAGTTTTTT
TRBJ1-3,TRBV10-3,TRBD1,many,CAIRETGSGNTIYF,TGTGCCATCAGGGAGACAGGGTCTGGAAACACCATATATTTT
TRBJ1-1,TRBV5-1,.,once,CASSSAGRGTEAFF,TGCGCCAGCAGCTCGGCCGGGAGGGGGACTGAAGCTTTCTTT
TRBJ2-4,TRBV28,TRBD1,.,CASSLKGALNIQYF,TGTGCCAGCAGTTTAAAGGGGGCGCTTAACATTCAGTACTTC
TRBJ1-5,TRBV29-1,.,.,CSVEKQGAHQPQHF,TGCAGCGTTGAAAAACAGGGTGCCCATCAGCCTCAGCATTTT
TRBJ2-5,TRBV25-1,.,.,CASSERRGLSAQETQYF,TGTGCCAGCAGTGAAAGAAGGGGCCTCTCAGCCCAAGAGACCCAGTACTTC
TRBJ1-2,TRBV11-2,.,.,CTSSFKGGLSYGYTF,TGTACCAGTAGCTTTAAAGGGGGGCTGTCCTATGGCTACACCTTC
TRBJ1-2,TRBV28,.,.,CASSLQLNYDYTF,TGTGCCAGCAGTTTACAACTTAACTATGACTACACCTTC
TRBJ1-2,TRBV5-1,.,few,CASSWDGEWGYTF,TGCGCCAGCAGCTGGGACGGGGAATGGGGCTACACCTTC
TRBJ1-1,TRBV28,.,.,CASNREYTEAFF,TGTGCCAGCAACAGGGAATACACTGAAGCTTTCTTT
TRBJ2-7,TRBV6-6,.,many,CASTGGAGNPYEQYF,TGTGCCAGCACCGGCGGGGCCGGGAACCCCTACGAGCAGTACTTC
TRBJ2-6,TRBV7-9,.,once,CTSSFSGANVLTF,TGTACCAGCAGCTTCTCAGGGGCCAACGTCCTAACTTTC
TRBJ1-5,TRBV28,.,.,CASSPYFSNQSQHF,TGTGCCAGCAGTCCCTATTTTAGCAATCAGTCCCAGCATTTT
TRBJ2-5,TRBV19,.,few,CASSLSRKETQYF,TGTGCCAGTAGTCTCTCTAGAAAAGAGACCCAGTACTTC
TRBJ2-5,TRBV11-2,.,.,CTSSPLSGQETQYF,TGTACCAGCAGCCCTTTGAGCGGCCAAGAGACACAGTACTTC
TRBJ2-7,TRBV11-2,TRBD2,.,CASGLEPSGSGEQYF,TGTGCCAGCGGCCTAGAGCCTAGCGGGAGCGGCGAACAGTACTTC
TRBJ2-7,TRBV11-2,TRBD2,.,CASSLERGGLVIQYF,TGTGCCAGCAGTTTAGAGAGGGGGGGACTAGTGATACAGTACTTC
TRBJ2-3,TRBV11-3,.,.,CASRRGDGKTDTRYF,TGTGCCAGTAGGCGAGGGGATGGGAAAACAGATACGCGGTATTTT
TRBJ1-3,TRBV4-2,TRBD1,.,CASSQSPQGAGGNIIYF,TGTGCCAGCAGCCAGAGTCCCCAGGGGGCTGGTGGGAACATCATATATTTT
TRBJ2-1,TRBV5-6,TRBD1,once,CGSNEKGAPRPHEQFF,TGTGGCAGCAACGAAAAGGGGGCCCCACGACCCCATGAGCAGTTCTTC
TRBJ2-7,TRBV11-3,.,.,CASSTTGYDQYF,TGTGCCAGCAGCACCACAGGCTACGATCAGTACTTT
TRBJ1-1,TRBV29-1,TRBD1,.,CGVKQGDDTEALF,TGCGGCGTCAAACAGGGGGACGACACTGAAGCTCTCTTT
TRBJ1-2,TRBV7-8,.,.,CASSLLNLSTPSYTF,TGTGCCAGCAGCTTACTTAACCTTTCGACACCTAGCTACACCTTC
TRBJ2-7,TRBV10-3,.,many,CAVASLTYEQYF,TGTGCCGTTGCGTCCCTTACCTACGAGCAGTACTTC
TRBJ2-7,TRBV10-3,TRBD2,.,CATSRSGGRGRGLKQYF,TGTGCCACCTCTAGGTCAGGGGGACGCGGGAGGGGACTCAAGCAGTACTTC
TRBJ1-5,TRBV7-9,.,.,CASSLGGAGASLNQPQHF,TGTGCCAGCAGCTTAGGGGGGGCAGGGGCTAGCTTAAATCAGCCCCAGCATTTT
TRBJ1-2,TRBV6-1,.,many,CASSELVHGSSF,TGTGCCAGCAGTGAATTAGTACACGGTTCCTCCTTC
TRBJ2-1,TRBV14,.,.,CANSRGYGWERVYNEQFF,TGTGCCAACAGCCGCGGTTACGGGTGGGAGAGAGTCTACAATGAGCAGTTCTTT
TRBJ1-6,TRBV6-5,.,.,CASSQSVGAGDNRPLHF,TGTGCCAGCAGCCAGAGCGTGGGCGCTGGGGATAATCGACCCCTCCACTTT
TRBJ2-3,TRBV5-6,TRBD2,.,CASRLLAGGGTYTQYF,TGTGCCAGCAGGTTGTTGGCGGGAGGAGGCACATATACGCAGTATTTT